This T cell receptor beta chain was recorded in a study of blood T cells in healthy people across ages. A sample-barcoded 5' primer and a J-beta primer mix were used in a second PCR of about 7 to 12 cycles. TCRdb called the 5' RACE reads again in MiXCR, with one record for every CDR3 protein. The sample records 920,000 or so distinct CDR3 sequences, 45% being singletons. This clonotype came up many times. Its specificity is not known. At one end, the junction sequence differs from germline, possibly due to a read error. Study-level points and caveats: A roughly linear age-dependent decrease characterized TCR beta diversity per million T cells.

The sequenced sample consisted of blood. This TCR was recovered from a woman in her fifties or sixties in good health.

The CDR3 loop reads CASSFGETQYF. In DNA, the CDR3 is TGTGCCAGCAGTTTCGGAGAGACCCAGTACTTC. The chain recombines TRBV5-1 with TRBJ2-5; D gene unclear. Germline V CDR1 and CDR2: SGHRS, YFSETQ. The CDR3 spans 11 residues. Variable domain in full (rest from reference TRBV5-1 and TRBJ2-5): KAGVTQTPRYLIKTRGQQVTLSCSPISGHRSVSWYQQTPGQGLQFLFEYFSETQRNKGNFPGRFSGRQFSNSRSEMNVSTLELGDSALYLCASSFGETQYFGPGTRLLVL.